This T cell receptor (beta chain) was recovered during a study of blood T cells in healthy people across ages. Study outcomes and limitations: Nothing was known about donor CMV status, and this possibly confounded expanded clonotype changes.

For this clonotype: Antigen specificity is unknown.

The CDR3 totals 13 residues. V was shortened by 1 base and J by 5 bases, with 7 bases between the two germline ends. Germline assignment: CDR1 SGHRS and CDR2 YFSETQ. For the second PCR, which ran for about 6 to 11 cycles, a sample-barcoded 5' primer and a J-beta primer mix were used. Each cDNA was tagged by a template-switch adaptor containing 12 random nucleotides. Each single sample gave us at least 3 million CDR3-containing paired-end reads. TCRdb passed the 5' RACE reads through MiXCR, listing each CDR3 protein once. The table has more than 800,000 distinct CDR3 sequences, under 35% seen once. The material sequenced was blood. The rearrangement joins TRBV5-1 to TRBJ1-5; D is unresolved. This clonotype originated in a woman aged 80 or older in good health. The CDR3 protein is CASSLMADQPQHF. Written as DNA, the CDR3 is TGCGCCAGCAGCTTGATGGCGGATCAGCCCCAGCATTTT.